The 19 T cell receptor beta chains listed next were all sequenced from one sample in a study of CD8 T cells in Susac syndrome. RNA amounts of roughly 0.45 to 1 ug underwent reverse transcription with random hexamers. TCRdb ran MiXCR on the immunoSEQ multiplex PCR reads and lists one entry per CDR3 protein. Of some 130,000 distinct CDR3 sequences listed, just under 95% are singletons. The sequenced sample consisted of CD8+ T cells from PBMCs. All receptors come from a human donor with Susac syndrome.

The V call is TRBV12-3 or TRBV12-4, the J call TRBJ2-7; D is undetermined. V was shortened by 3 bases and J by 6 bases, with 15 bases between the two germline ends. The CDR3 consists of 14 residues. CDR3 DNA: TGTGCCAGCAGTTTTCGGCTCCCCCCACTCGAGCAGTACTTC. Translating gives CASSFRLPPLEQYF.

CDR3 loop: CASSPLAGGPDEQFF. CDR3 DNA sequence: TGTGCCAGCAGCCCACTAGCGGGAGGGCCCGATGAGCAGTTCTTC. This rearrangement joins TRBV14 to TRBJ2-1; 13 bases map to TRBD2. The CDR3 is made up of 15 amino acids. Losses at the gene ends were 4 bases for V and 8 bases for J; bases not matched to a gene: 5. CDR1 SGHDN and CDR2 FVKESK come from the germline V gene. The full variable domain, with the rest looked up from reference TRBV14 and TRBJ2-1, is EAGVTQFPSHSVIEKGQTVTLRCDPISGHDNLYWYRRVMGKEIKFLLHFVKESKQDESGMPNNRFLAERTGGTYSTLKVQPAELEDSGVYFCASSPLAGGPDEQFFGPGTRLTVL.

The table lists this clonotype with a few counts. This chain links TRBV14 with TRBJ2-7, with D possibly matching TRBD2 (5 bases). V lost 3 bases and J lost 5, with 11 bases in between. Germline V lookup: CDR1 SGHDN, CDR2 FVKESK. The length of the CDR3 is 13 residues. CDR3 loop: CASSQGRGDEQYF. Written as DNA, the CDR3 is TGTGCCAGCAGCCAGGGTCGGGGTGACGAGCAGTACTTC.

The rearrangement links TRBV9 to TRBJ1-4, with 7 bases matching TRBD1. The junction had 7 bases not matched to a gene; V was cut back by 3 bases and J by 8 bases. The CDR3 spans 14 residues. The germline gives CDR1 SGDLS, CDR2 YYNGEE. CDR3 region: CASSGQGSGEKLFF. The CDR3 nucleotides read TGTGCCAGCAGCGGACAGGGAAGTGGGGAAAAACTGTTTTTT.

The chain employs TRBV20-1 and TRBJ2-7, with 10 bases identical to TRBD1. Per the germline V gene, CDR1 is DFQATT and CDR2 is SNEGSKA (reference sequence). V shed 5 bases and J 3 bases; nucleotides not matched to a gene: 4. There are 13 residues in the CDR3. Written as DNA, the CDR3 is TGCAGTGCTGACCGGGACAGGGGCTACGAGCAGTACTTC. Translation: CSADRDRGYEQYF.

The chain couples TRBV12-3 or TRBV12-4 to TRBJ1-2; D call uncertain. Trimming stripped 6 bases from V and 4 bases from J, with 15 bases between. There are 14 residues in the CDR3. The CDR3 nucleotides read TGTGCCAGCAGCCCCGATTTTGGCCCCTATGGCTACACCTTC. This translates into CASSPDFGPYGYTF.

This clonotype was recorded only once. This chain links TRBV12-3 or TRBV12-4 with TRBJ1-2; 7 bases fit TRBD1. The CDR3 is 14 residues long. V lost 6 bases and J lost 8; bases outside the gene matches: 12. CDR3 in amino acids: CASRSNRGLLGYTF. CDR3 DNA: TGTGCCAGCAGGTCCAACAGGGGCCTATTAGGCTACACCTTC.

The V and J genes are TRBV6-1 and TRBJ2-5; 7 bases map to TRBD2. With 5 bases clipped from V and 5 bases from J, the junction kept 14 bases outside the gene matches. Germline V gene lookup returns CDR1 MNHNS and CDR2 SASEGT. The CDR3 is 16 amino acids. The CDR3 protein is CASSTTLLALRETQYF. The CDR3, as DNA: TGTGCCAGCAGTACCACGTTACTAGCGCTTCGGGAGACCCAGTACTTC.

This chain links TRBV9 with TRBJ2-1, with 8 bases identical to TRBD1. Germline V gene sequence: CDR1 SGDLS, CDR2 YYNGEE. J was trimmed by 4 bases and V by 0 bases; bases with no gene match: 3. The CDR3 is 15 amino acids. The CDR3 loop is CASSVEQGVYNEQFF. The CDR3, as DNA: TGTGCCAGCAGCGTAGAACAGGGGGTGTACAATGAGCAGTTCTTC.

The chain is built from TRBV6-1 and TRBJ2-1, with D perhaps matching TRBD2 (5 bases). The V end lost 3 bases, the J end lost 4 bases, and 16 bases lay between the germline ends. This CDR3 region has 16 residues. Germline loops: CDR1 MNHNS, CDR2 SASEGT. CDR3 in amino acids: CASSDGLAGKYNEQFF. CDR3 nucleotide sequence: TGTGCCAGCAGTGACGGCCTGGCGGGCAAGTACAATGAGCAGTTCTTC.

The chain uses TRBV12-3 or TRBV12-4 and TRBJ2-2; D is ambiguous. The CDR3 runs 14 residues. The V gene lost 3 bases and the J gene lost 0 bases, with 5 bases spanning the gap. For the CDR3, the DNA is TGTGCCAGCAGTTTGGGCTCGAACACCGGGGAGCTGTTTTTT. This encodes CASSLGSNTGELFF.

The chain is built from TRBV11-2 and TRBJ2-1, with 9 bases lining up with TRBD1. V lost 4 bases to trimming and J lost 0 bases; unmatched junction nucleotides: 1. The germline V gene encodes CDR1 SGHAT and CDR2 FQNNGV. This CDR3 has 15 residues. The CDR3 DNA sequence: TGTGCCAGCAGCTCGACAGGGGGCTCCTACAATGAGCAGTTCTTC. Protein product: CASSSTGGSYNEQFF.

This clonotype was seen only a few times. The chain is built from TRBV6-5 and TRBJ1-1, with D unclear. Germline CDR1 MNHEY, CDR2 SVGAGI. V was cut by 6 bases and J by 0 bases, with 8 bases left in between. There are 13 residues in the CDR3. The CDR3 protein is CASSVGLNTEAFF. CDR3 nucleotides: TGTGCCAGCAGCGTCGGACTGAACACTGAAGCTTTCTTT.

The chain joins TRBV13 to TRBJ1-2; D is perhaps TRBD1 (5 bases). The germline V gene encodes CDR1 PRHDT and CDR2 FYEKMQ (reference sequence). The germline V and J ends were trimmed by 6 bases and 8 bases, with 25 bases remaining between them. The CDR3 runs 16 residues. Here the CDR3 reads CASSTGMGPYLEGYTF. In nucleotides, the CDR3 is TGTGCCAGCAGTACCGGTATGGGACCTTATTTGGAGGGCTACACCTTC.

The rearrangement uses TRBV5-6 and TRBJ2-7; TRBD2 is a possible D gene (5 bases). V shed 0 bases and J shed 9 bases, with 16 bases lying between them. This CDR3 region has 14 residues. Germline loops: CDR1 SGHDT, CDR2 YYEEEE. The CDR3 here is CASSLGRGIRGQYF. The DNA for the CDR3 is TGTGCCAGCAGCTTGGGTCGGGGAATACGGGGGCAGTACTTC. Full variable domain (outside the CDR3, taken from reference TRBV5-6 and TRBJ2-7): DAGVTQSPTHLIKTRGQQVTLRCSPKSGHDTVSWYQQALGQGPQFIFQYYEEEERQRGNFPDRFSGHQFPNYSSELNVNALLLGDSALYLCASSLGRGIRGQYFGPGTRLTVT.

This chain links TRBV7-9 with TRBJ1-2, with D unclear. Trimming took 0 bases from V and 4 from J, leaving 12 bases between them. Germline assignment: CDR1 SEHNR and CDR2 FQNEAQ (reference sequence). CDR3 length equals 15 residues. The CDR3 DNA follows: TGTGCCAGCAGCTTAGCGGGCGGTGAGAGCTATGGCTACACCTTC. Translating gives CASSLAGGESYGYTF.

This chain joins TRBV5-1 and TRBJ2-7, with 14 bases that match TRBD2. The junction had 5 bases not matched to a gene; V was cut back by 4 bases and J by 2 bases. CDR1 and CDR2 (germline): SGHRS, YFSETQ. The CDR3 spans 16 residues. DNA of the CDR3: TGCGCCAGCAGCATGGGACTAGCGGGAGAGGCCTACGAGCAGTACTTC. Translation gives CASSMGLAGEAYEQYF.

The CDR3 DNA reads as TGTGCCAGCAGTCAGTTCCTTGAGCAGTTCTTC. Translating gives CASSQFLEQFF. This chain joins TRBV27 and TRBJ2-1, with no clear D. The CDR3 totals 11 residues. Per germline, CDR1 MNHEY and CDR2 SMNVEV (reference sequence). Deletions cut 5 bases from V and 9 bases from J, with 8 bases between.

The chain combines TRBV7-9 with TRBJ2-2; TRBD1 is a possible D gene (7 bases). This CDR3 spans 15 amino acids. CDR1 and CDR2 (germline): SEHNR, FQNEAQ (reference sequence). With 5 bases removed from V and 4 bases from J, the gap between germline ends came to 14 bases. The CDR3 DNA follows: TGTGCCAGCAGCGGGGGGACAGCTCTCACCGGGGAGCTGTTTTTT. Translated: CASSGGTALTGELFF.